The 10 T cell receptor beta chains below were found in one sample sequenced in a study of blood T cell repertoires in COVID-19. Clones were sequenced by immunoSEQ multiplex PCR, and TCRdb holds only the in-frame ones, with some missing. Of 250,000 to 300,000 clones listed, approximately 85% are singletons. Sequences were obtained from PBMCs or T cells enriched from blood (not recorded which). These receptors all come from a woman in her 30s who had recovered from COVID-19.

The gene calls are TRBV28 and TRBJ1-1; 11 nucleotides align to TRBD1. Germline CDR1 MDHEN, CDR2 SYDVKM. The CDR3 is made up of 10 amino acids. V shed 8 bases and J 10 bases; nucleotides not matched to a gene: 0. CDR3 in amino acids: CASGTGGAFF. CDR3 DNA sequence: TGTGCCAGCGGGACAGGGGGAGCTTTCTTT.

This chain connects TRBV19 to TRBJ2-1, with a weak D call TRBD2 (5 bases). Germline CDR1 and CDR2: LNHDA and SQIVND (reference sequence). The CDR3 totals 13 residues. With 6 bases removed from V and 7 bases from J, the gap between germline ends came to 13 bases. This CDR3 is CASSPTGSNEQFF. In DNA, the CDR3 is TGTGCCAGTAGCCCAACGGGGTCTAATGAGCAGTTCTTC.

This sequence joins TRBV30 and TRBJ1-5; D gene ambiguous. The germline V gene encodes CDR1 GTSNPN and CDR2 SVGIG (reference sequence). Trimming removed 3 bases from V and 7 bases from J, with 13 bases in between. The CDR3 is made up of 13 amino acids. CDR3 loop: CAWSAQVQQPQHF. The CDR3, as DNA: TGTGCCTGGAGCGCCCAAGTCCAGCAGCCCCAGCATTTT.

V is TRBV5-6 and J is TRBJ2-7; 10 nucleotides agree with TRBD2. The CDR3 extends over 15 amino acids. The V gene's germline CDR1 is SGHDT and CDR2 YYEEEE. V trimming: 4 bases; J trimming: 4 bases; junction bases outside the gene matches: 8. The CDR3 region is CASSVSGTSEYEQYF. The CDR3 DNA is TGTGCCAGCAGCGTATCCGGGACTAGCGAGTACGAGCAGTACTTC.

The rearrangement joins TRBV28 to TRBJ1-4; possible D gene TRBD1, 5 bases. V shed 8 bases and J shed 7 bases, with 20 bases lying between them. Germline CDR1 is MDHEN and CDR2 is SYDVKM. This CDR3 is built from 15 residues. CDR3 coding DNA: TGTGCCAGCGGTCGGATTGCGGGGCCGGGTGAAAAACTGTTTTTT. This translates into CASGRIAGPGEKLFF.

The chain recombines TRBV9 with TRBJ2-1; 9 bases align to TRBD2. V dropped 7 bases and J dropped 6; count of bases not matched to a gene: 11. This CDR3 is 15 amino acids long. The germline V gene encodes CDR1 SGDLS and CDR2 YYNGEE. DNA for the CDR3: TGTGCCAGCGCCTGGATAGCGGGAGAAGGCAATGAGCAGTTCTTC. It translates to CASAWIAGEGNEQFF.

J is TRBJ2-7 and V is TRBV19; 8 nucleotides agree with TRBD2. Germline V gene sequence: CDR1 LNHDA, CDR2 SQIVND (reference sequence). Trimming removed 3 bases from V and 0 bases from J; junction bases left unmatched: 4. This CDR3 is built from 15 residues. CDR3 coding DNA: TGTGCCAGTAGTATGGGCGGGGGGTTCTCCTACGAGCAGTACTTC. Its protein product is CASSMGGGFSYEQYF.

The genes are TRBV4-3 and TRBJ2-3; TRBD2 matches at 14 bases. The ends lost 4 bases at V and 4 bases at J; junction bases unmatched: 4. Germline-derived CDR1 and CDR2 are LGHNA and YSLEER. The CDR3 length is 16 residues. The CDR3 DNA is TGCGCCAGCAGCCTCCGACTAGCGGGGGGGTCAGATACGCAGTATTTT. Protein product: CASSLRLAGGSDTQYF.

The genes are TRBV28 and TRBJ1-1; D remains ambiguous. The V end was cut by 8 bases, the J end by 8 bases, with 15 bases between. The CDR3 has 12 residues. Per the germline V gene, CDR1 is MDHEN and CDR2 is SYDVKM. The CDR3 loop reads CASGYETTEAFF. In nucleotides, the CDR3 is TGTGCCAGCGGTTATGAGACGACAGAAGCTTTCTTT.

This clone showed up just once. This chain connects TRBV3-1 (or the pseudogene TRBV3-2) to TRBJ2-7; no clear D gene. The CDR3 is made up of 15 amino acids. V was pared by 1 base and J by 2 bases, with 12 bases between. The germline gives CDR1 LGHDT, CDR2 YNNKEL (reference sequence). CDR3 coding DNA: TGTGCCAGCAGCCAAGTTTTGACGGAGACCTACGAGCAGTACTTC. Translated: CASSQVLTETYEQYF.